These 27 T cell receptor beta chains came from one sample sequenced in a study of vaccination and CD4 T cells after COVID-19. For these receptors, no antigen is known. Treatment defined: roughly ten-day PBMC culture with coronavirus spike peptide pools or control peptides (ViraFEST assay). The Oncomine TCR Beta short-read assay sequenced DNA from cultured CD4+ T cells. Each CDR3 protein gets one entry after TCRdb re-called the PCR reads with MiXCR. The table lists over 9,000 distinct CDR3 sequences, around 50% of them singletons. Specimen: CD4+ T cells from blood, cultured in vitro. All receptors derive from a human donor who had recovered from COVID-19.

V usage is TRBV20-1 and J usage is TRBJ2-1; 7 nucleotides line up with TRBD2. Germline loops: CDR1 DFQATT, CDR2 SNEGSKA (reference sequence). The CDR3 is made up of 12 amino acids. Losses at the gene ends were 3 bases for V and 5 bases for J; bases not matched to a gene: 1. The CDR3 sequence is CSASGTNNEQFF. Written as DNA, the CDR3 is TGCAGTGCTAGTGGGACTAACAATGAGCAGTTCTTC.

V usage is TRBV28 and J usage is TRBJ2-3; a possible D gene is TRBD2 (5 bases). V lost 3 bases and J 3 bases, leaving 7 bases between the germline ends. The CDR3 length is 13 residues. Germline V gene lookup returns CDR1 MDHEN and CDR2 SYDVKM. CDR3 coding DNA: TGTGCCAGCAGTTTTGAGGGAACAGATACGCAGTATTTT. This encodes CASSFEGTDTQYF.

This rearrangement joins TRBV7-2 to TRBJ1-2; D perhaps matches TRBD1 (5 bases). CDR3 length: 14 residues. Germline values: CDR1 SGHTA, CDR2 FQGNSA. Trimming cost V 5 bases and J 7 bases, with 17 bases left between them. This chain's CDR3 is CASSALGGAGGYTF. CDR3 in DNA: TGTGCCAGCAGCGCCTTGGGAGGGGCAGGTGGCTACACCTTC.

The chain uses TRBV5-1 and TRBJ1-3, with D possibly matching TRBD1 (5 bases). V was pared by 5 bases and J by 3 bases, with 15 bases between. CDR3 length: 15 residues. Germline-derived CDR1 and CDR2 are SGHRS and YFSETQ. The CDR3: CASSPGHINGNTIYF. The DNA of the CDR3 is TGCGCCAGCAGTCCCGGACACATTAATGGAAACACCATATATTTT.

This clonotype was counted between two and nine times. The chain has TRBV10-3 and TRBJ2-5, with TRBD1 matching 11 bases. In germline, CDR1 is ENHRY, CDR2 SYGVKD. This CDR3 is built from 14 residues. V trimming: 6 bases; J trimming: 4 bases; junction bases outside the gene matches: 4. The CDR3 coding sequence is TGTGCCATCAGGAAGGGACAGGGGGTAGAGACCCAGTACTTC. Protein: CAIRKGQGVETQYF.

The chain is built from TRBV11-1 and TRBJ2-5, with 13 bases fitting TRBD2. V shed 5 bases and J 2 bases; nucleotides not matched to a gene: 5. From germline, CDR1 is SGHAT and CDR2 FQDESV (reference sequence). This CDR3 spans 16 amino acids. As DNA, the CDR3 is TGTGCCAGCAGCCCCGGGACTAGCGGGACTCAAGAGACCCAGTACTTC. Its protein product is CASSPGTSGTQETQYF.

This chain joins TRBV12-3 or TRBV12-4 and TRBJ2-3; no clear D gene. The CDR3 is 11 residues long. The V end was cut by 8 bases, the J end by 2 bases, with 5 bases between. CDR3 sequence reads: CASGTTDTQYF. The CDR3 nucleotides are TGTGCCAGCGGTACCACAGATACGCAGTATTTT.

The rearrangement links TRBV24-1 to TRBJ1-4; maybe TRBD1 (5 bases). This CDR3 spans 21 amino acids. V shed 4 bases and J shed 2 bases, with 28 bases lying between them. Per germline, CDR1 KGHDR and CDR2 SFDVKD. CDR3 nucleotides: TGTGCCACCAGTGACCAACAAAGCATACCGGACACACATCGGACTAATGAAAAACTGTTTTTT. Protein product: CATSDQQSIPDTHRTNEKLFF.

V usage is TRBV20-1 and J usage is TRBJ2-3, with 10 bases that match TRBD2. The CDR3 is 16 residues long. The germline CDR1 and CDR2 sequences are DFQATT and SNEGSKA (reference sequence). The junction had 11 bases not matched to a gene; V was cut back by 6 bases and J by 2 bases. The CDR3 nucleotides read TGCAGTGCCCTTAGGACTAGCGGAATTTCCACAGATACGCAGTATTTT. It translates to CSALRTSGISTDTQYF.

This clonotype was found once. The chain joins TRBV19 to TRBJ1-4; D is unresolved. The CDR3 totals 16 residues. Per the germline V gene, CDR1 is LNHDA and CDR2 is SQIVND (reference sequence). The V gene lost 2 bases and the J gene lost 0 bases, with 10 bases spanning the gap. The CDR3 is CASSIRRAATNEKLFF. DNA of the CDR3: TGTGCCAGTAGTATAAGGAGAGCAGCAACTAATGAAAAACTGTTTTTT.

DNA of the CDR3: TGTGCCAGCAGCCAATTCGGACTAGCGGAGACAGATACGCAGTATTTT. Protein: CASSQFGLAETDTQYF. The chain employs TRBV4-2 and TRBJ2-3; 10 bases match TRBD2. V trimming: 2 bases; J trimming: 3 bases; junction bases outside the gene matches: 5. The germline V gene encodes CDR1 LGHNA and CDR2 YNFKEQ. The CDR3 spans 16 residues.

The chain is built from TRBV27 and TRBJ2-2, with TRBD2 identical over 16 bases. The V gene's germline CDR1 is MNHEY and CDR2 SMNVEV (reference sequence). This CDR3 comprises 20 residues. J gave up 3 bases and V 4 bases, and 11 bases lay outside the gene matches. CDR3 sequence: CASSSLGGLAGGRDTGELFF. CDR3 in DNA: TGTGCCAGCAGTTCCCTAGGGGGACTAGCGGGAGGGCGGGACACCGGGGAGCTGTTTTTT.

This clonotype occurred a few times. V gene TRBV24-1 combines with J gene TRBJ2-2, with D perhaps TRBD1 (6 bases). Between the trimmed V and J ends, which lost 4 bases and 6 bases, there was a span of 20 bases. There are 17 residues in the CDR3. The germline gives CDR1 KGHDR, CDR2 SFDVKD. The chain's CDR3 is CATSDPTGLYFAGELFF. The CDR3 coding sequence is TGTGCCACCAGTGACCCCACAGGGTTATACTTTGCCGGGGAGCTGTTTTTT.

The chain employs TRBV20-1 and TRBJ1-2; D is undetermined. The CDR3 totals 12 residues. Germline V lookup: CDR1 DFQATT, CDR2 SNEGSKA (reference sequence). The germline V and J ends were trimmed by 3 bases and 0 bases, with 5 bases remaining between them. The CDR3 nucleotides are TGCAGTGCTAGTGTGGCTAACTATGGCTACACCTTC. Protein: CSASVANYGYTF.

The chain links TRBV15 to TRBJ2-5; 9 bases align to TRBD1. The germline CDR1 and CDR2 sequences are LNHNV and YYDKDF (reference sequence). The V gene end was trimmed by 8 bases and the J gene end by 2 bases; junction bases not matched to a gene: 9. The CDR3 totals 15 residues. CDR3 sequence: CATARSGTGQETQYF. The CDR3 nucleotides are TGTGCCACCGCCCGGTCCGGGACAGGGCAAGAGACCCAGTACTTC.

The chain is built from TRBV6-4 and TRBJ2-4, with TRBD2 identical over 12 bases. After removal of 6 bases from V and 9 bases from J, the junction contained 12 bases not matched to a gene. CDR1 and CDR2 from the germline V gene are MRHNA and SNTAGT. The CDR3 sequence is 16 residues long. The CDR3 region is CASRGPSGRAHPIQYF. The CDR3 nucleotides are TGTGCCAGCAGGGGACCTAGCGGGAGGGCCCATCCCATTCAGTACTTC.

The genes are TRBV6-1 and TRBJ1-1; 8 nucleotides agree with TRBD1. The CDR3 contains 14 residues. Germline CDR1 is MNHNS and CDR2 is SASEGT. The V gene end was trimmed by 6 bases and the J gene end by 1 base; junction bases not matched to a gene: 4. CDR3 in DNA: TGTGCCAGCAGGCAGGGACAGGCGAACACTGAAGCTTTCTTT. Its protein product is CASRQGQANTEAFF.

J is TRBJ2-7 and V is TRBV5-4, with 11 bases lining up with TRBD2. Trimming cost V 4 bases and J 5 bases; bases outside gene matches: 5. This CDR3 spans 14 amino acids. Looked up from germline, CDR1 is SGHNT and CDR2 is YYREEE (reference sequence). The CDR3 DNA is TGTGCCAGCAGCGATAGCGGGAGGGACAACGAGCAGTACTTC. This gives the protein CASSDSGRDNEQYF.

This clonotype was seen just once. This CDR3 reads CASTRVWGTDTQYF. As DNA, the CDR3 is TGTGCCAGCACCAGGGTATGGGGCACAGATACGCAGTATTTT. The V and J genes are TRBV5-5 and TRBJ2-3; D is possibly TRBD1 (5 bases). V was pared by 6 bases and J by 1 base, with 12 bases between. CDR3 length equals 14 residues. CDR1 SGHKS and CDR2 YYEKEE come from the germline V gene (reference sequence).

This rearrangement joins TRBV6-5 to TRBJ2-1; no reliable D call. The CDR3 extends over 14 amino acids. In germline, CDR1 is MNHEY, CDR2 SVGAGI. V was shortened by 2 bases and J by 5 bases, with 10 bases between the two germline ends. The CDR3 bases are TGTGCCAGCAGTTACCGTGGACGCCACAATGAGCAGTTCTTC. Translation: CASSYRGRHNEQFF.

The rearrangement joins TRBV27 to TRBJ1-6, with TRBD1 identical over 7 bases. The CDR3 loop spans 17 amino acids. Germline V gene lookup returns CDR1 MNHEY and CDR2 SMNVEV (reference sequence). The ends lost 6 bases at V and 0 bases at J; junction bases unmatched: 8. This chain's CDR3 is CASRGGAGGSYNSPLHF. The CDR3 nucleotides read TGTGCCAGCAGGGGGGGTGCAGGGGGCTCCTATAATTCACCCCTCCACTTT.

This clonotype was observed a handful of times. V gene TRBV7-8 combines with J gene TRBJ1-1; 7 nucleotides line up with TRBD1. Germline lookup yields CDR1 SGHVS and CDR2 FQNEAQ. CDR3 length: 13 amino acids. Germline trimming cut 11 bases from V and 11 bases from J; bases unmatched to any gene: 17. The CDR3 bases are TGTGCCCCGCCGGGCCGACTTCAGGGGGACGCTTTCTTT. This encodes CAPPGRLQGDAFF.

In this sample, this clonotype turned up a few times. The chain carries TRBV27 and TRBJ1-3; possible D gene TRBD1, 5 bases. Trimming took 8 bases from V and 2 from J, leaving 13 bases between them. The CDR3 has 14 amino acids. The germline gives CDR1 MNHEY, CDR2 SMNVEV (reference sequence). The CDR3 loop is CASRPGTAGNTIYF. CDR3 DNA sequence: TGTGCCAGCCGACCCGGGACGGCTGGAAACACCATATATTTT.

The CDR3 is CASSLNSLAGVEQYF. CDR3 nucleotides: TGTGCCAGCAGCTTGAATAGCTTAGCGGGAGTCGAGCAGTACTTC. The rearrangement joins TRBV5-4 to TRBJ2-7, with TRBD2 matching 9 bases. From germline, CDR1 is SGHNT and CDR2 YYREEE (reference sequence). The CDR3 runs 15 residues. Germline trimming cut 1 base from V and 6 bases from J; bases unmatched to any gene: 8. Full variable domain (rest looked up from reference TRBV5-4 and TRBJ2-7): ETGVTQSPTHLIKTRGQQVTLRCSSQSGHNTVSWYQQALGQGPQFIFQYYREEENGRGNFPPRFSGLQFPNYSSELNVNALELDDSALYLCASSLNSLAGVEQYFGPGTRLTVT.

The chain uses TRBV20-1 and TRBJ1-1; the D gene is possibly TRBD1 (5 bases). This CDR3 comprises 15 residues. Germline V gene sequence: CDR1 DFQATT, CDR2 SNEGSKA (reference sequence). V shed 3 bases and J shed 1 base, with 15 bases lying between them. The CDR3: CSARKPGGSNTEAFF. In nucleotides, the CDR3 is TGCAGTGCTAGGAAACCTGGGGGATCGAACACTGAAGCTTTCTTT.

J is TRBJ2-1 and V is TRBV15, with 8 bases matching TRBD2. The V gene's germline CDR1 is LNHNV and CDR2 YYDKDF (reference sequence). The junction had 10 bases not matched to a gene; V was cut back by 0 bases and J by 9 bases. The CDR3 runs 16 residues. CDR3 bases: TGTGCCACCAGCAGAGATAGCGGGATAGGAGTAGGTGAGCAGTTCTTC. It codes for CATSRDSGIGVGEQFF.

This clonotype occurred a few times. The rearrangement uses TRBV20-1 and TRBJ2-4; D ambiguous. In germline, CDR1 is DFQATT, CDR2 SNEGSKA (reference sequence). The CDR3 runs 15 residues. V was trimmed by 4 bases and J by 0 bases, leaving 13 bases between them. The chain's CDR3 is CSAIPLYLAKNIQYF. The DNA of the CDR3 is TGCAGTGCTATTCCGCTATACCTAGCCAAAAACATTCAGTACTTC.